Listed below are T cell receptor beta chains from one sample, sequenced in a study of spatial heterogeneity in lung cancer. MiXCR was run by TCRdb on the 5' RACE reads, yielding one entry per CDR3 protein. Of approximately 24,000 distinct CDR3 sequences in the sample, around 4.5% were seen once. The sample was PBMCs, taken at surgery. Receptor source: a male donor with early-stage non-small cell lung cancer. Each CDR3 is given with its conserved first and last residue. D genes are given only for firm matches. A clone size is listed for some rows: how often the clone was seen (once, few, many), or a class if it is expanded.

CDR3 DNA: TGTGCCAGCAGCCCAGGGACTAGCGGGGCCATACAAGAGACCCAGTACTTC
CDR3 protein: CASSPGTSGAIQETQYF
V gene: TRBV28
J gene: TRBJ2-5
D gene: TRBD2
clone size: many

CDR3 DNA: TGTGCCAGCAGCTTAGGTGGGCCCCAGCGCCATGGCTACACCTTC
CDR3 protein: CASSLGGPQRHGYTF
V gene: TRBV11-1
J gene: TRBJ1-2
D gene: NA
clone size: many

CDR3 DNA: TGTGCCACCAGTTCACAGGGGGCGAGGCAGCCCCAGCATTTT
CDR3 protein: CATSSQGARQPQHF
V gene: TRBV15
J gene: TRBJ1-5
D gene: TRBD1
clone size: many

CDR3 DNA: TGTGCCAGCAGTTTAGTACAGGGGAACATTCAGTACTTC
CDR3 protein: CASSLVQGNIQYF
V gene: TRBV28
J gene: TRBJ2-4
D gene: TRBD1
clone size: many

CDR3 DNA: TGTGCCAGCAGCTCCACCGGGAGCAATGAGCAGTTCTTC
CDR3 protein: CASSSTGSNEQFF
V gene: TRBV11-2
J gene: TRBJ2-1
D gene: NA
clone size: many

CDR3 DNA: TGCAGCGTTGCCACGGGACAGGGTTTAACTAATGAAAAACTGTTTTTT
CDR3 protein: CSVATGQGLTNEKLFF
V gene: TRBV29-1
J gene: TRBJ1-4
D gene: TRBD1
clone size: many

CDR3 DNA: TGCGCCAGCAGCTCTGGGGCGACGGGCACTGAAGCTTTCTTT
CDR3 protein: CASSSGATGTEAFF
V gene: TRBV5-1
J gene: TRBJ1-1
D gene: NA
clone size: many

CDR3 DNA: TGCGCCAGCAGCCCGGGACTAGCGGGAGCCGTGCAGTACTTC
CDR3 protein: CASSPGLAGAVQYF
V gene: TRBV10-1
J gene: TRBJ2-7
D gene: TRBD2
clone size: NA

CDR3 DNA: TGTGCCAGCAGCGATCCGGGACAGCTCTATGGCTACACCTTC
CDR3 protein: CASSDPGQLYGYTF
V gene: TRBV7-2
J gene: TRBJ1-2
D gene: TRBD1
clone size: many

CDR3 DNA: TGTGCCAGCAGTCAAGACTTAGGTACGCAGTATTTT
CDR3 protein: CASSQDLGTQYF
V gene: TRBV12-3/TRBV12-4
J gene: TRBJ2-3
D gene: NA
clone size: many

CDR3 DNA: TGTGCCAGCAGTGAACTTCACGGGGGTACCTACAATGAGCAGTTCTTC
CDR3 protein: CASSELHGGTYNEQFF
V gene: TRBV6-1
J gene: TRBJ2-1
D gene: NA
clone size: many